This T cell receptor beta chain was identified in a study of blood T cells in healthy people across ages. Background on the study: Template switching caught about one barcoded beta molecule for each two T cells. Overall study results and limits: Strongly correlated with naive T cell percentage was TCR beta diversity. PBMCs left unsorted prevented a conclusive naive versus antigen-experienced comparison.

Alongside a J-beta primer mix, a sample-barcoded 5' primer served in a second PCR lasting roughly 6 to 11 cycles. TCRdb independently ran MiXCR on the 5' RACE reads; one entry per CDR3 protein. This sample has approximately 880,000 distinct CDR3 sequences, with 48% found just once. A single count supports this clonotype. Its antigen is unknown. The receptor was isolated from a man younger than 40 in good health. Input material: blood.

The CDR3 nucleotides are TGTGCCAGCAGCTCGCAGGACACCCTTTATAATTCACCCCTCCACTTT. It codes for CASSSQDTLYNSPLHF. V usage is TRBV5-6 and J usage is TRBJ1-6, with TRBD1 as a possible D gene (5 bases). The CDR3 has 16 amino acids. V was cut by 3 bases and J by 4 bases, with 14 bases left in between. Looked up from germline, CDR1 is SGHDT and CDR2 is YYEEEE.